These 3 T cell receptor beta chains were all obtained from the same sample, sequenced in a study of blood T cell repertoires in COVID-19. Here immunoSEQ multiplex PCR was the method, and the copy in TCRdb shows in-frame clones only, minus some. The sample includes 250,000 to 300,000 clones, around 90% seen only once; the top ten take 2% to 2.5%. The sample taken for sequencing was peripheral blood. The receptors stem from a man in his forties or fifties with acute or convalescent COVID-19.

The CDR3 sequence: CASSFGQTATYGYTF. CDR3 in DNA: TGCGCCAGCAGCTTTGGCCAGACAGCGACCTATGGCTACACCTTC. The chain has TRBV5-1 and TRBJ1-2, with D possibly TRBD1 on 5 matching bases. Deletions cut 2 bases from V and 4 bases from J, with 15 bases between. Germline CDR1 and CDR2: SGHRS and YFSETQ. The CDR3 consists of 15 residues.

CDR3 coding DNA: TGTGCCAGCCAAAGGGGGCAGGATGGCTACACCTTC. This translates into CASQRGQDGYTF. The chain couples TRBV10-3 to TRBJ1-2, with 7 bases identical to TRBD1. Germline values: CDR1 ENHRY, CDR2 SYGVKD. This CDR3 region has 12 residues. Trimming took 10 bases from V and 6 from J; bases not matched to a gene: 8.

The CDR3 DNA sequence: TGCAGCGTACTGGGACTAGCGGGGGGGCTGCGCCAGTACTTC. Protein: CSVLGLAGGLRQYF. This sequence joins TRBV29-1 and TRBJ2-5, with 16 bases identical to TRBD2. The V segment lost 6 bases and the J segment 10 bases; nucleotides outside the gene matches: 8. This CDR3 comprises 14 residues. CDR1 and CDR2 from the germline V gene are SQVTM and ANQGSEA.